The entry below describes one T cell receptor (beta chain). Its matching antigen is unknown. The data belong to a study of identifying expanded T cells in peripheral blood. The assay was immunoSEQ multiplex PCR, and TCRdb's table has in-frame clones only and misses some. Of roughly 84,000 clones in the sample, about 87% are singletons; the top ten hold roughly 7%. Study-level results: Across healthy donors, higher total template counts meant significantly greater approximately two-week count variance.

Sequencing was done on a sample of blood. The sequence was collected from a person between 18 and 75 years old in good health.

The CDR3 region has the DNA TGTGCCAGCATCTCACGCCGAGGCGGGAGGGCAGTCCCCCAGTTCTTC. Its translation: CASISRRGGRAVPQFF. This chain connects TRBV7-2 to TRBJ2-1; 9 nucleotides align to TRBD2. J was trimmed by 13 bases and V by 7 bases; bases with no gene match: 20. The germline V gene has CDR1 SGHTA and CDR2 FQGNSA. This CDR3 contains 16 residues.